This TCR beta chain was sequenced in a study of STAT5B mutations in CD4+ large granular lymphocyte leukemia. About the study: CD8+ depletion followed by anti-CD4 microbead selection was applied to cryopreserved cells.

Either unselected PBMC or bead-purified CD4+, CD4+CD8+, CD57+ or CD56+ cells were sequenced. Measured with immunoSEQ multiplex PCR; TCRdb has only the in-frame clones, and not every one. Here the sample spans some 7,700 clones, just under 90% being singletons. This clonotype was sampled from a woman in her 70s with CD4+ T-cell large granular lymphocyte leukemia. The sample was PBMCs.

For the CDR3, the DNA is TGTGCCAGCAGTGAAGCGCTTCTGGGGGGGGGCCAAAGTGAGCAGTTCTTC. Residues: CASSEALLGGGQSEQFF. The V call is TRBV6-1, the J call TRBJ2-1; a possible D gene is TRBD2 (7 bases). Looked up from germline, CDR1 is MNHNS and CDR2 is SASEGT. The CDR3 totals 17 residues. Trimming left V 0 bases short and J 9 bases short, with 21 bases between.